A selection of T cell receptor beta chains follows, all from one sample in a study of T cell repertoires in cytomegalovirus infection. TCRdb redid the calling of the reads with MiXCR, one entry per CDR3 protein. Of more than 650,000 distinct CDR3 sequences in the sample, under 40% were seen once. The sequencing input was PBMCs. These receptors all come from a human donor in good health (CMV status not recorded). Some clones in this sample may be carry-over from other donors' samples. Both conserved end residues are part of each CDR3. Some rows have no size entry. The others give once, few or many, or a class for an expanded clone.

clone_size j_call v_call cdr3_aa
few TRBJ1-5 TRBV12-3/TRBV12-4 CASSFGRGGTPQHF
. TRBJ2-1 TRBV10-3 CATDDRGSEQFF
few TRBJ1-1 TRBV5-6 CASSANPGALTEAFF
few TRBJ1-2 TRBV10-1 CASSGQGTRGYTF
. TRBJ1-1 TRBV19 CASSIDPGKGTEAFF
. TRBJ1-2 TRBV23-1 CASSPVPNRDRGDYGYTF
. TRBJ2-5 TRBV2 CAETSGETQYF
few TRBJ1-5 TRBV28 CASSRDFQGGIQPQHF
. TRBJ2-3 TRBV7-9 CASSPFSTPDTQYF
. TRBJ2-1 TRBV20-1 CSAPPSGRSWDEQFF
once TRBJ1-2 TRBV2 CASSEGQSSYGYTF
. TRBJ1-5 TRBV19 CASSGGISNQPQHF
. TRBJ2-2 TRBV7-2 CASSPTSGANTGELFF
. TRBJ1-6 TRBV27 CASSPRQGPGSPLHF
. TRBJ1-4 TRBV2 CASRRYDGNEKLFF
. TRBJ2-4 TRBV29-1 CSVEKGDSPSQNIQYF
. TRBJ2-4 TRBV28 CASSRNIQYF